These 32 T cell receptor beta chains were all obtained from the same sample, sequenced in a study of blood T cells in healthy people across ages. It was with a sample-barcoded 5' primer and a J-beta primer mix that a second PCR of about 6 to 12 cycles was run. One entry per CDR3 protein results from TCRdb running MiXCR on the 5' RACE reads. The sample has more than 1,400,000 distinct CDR3 sequences; around 42% are singletons. The sequenced sample consisted of blood. The receptors originated from a woman between 18 and 30 years old in good health.

The chain joins TRBV7-6 to TRBJ2-3; 9 bases align to TRBD2. The CDR3 has 15 residues. Per the germline V gene, CDR1 is SGHVS and CDR2 is FNYEAQ. After removal of 3 bases from V and 4 bases from J, the junction contained 5 bases not matched to a gene. CDR3 nucleotide sequence: TGTGCCAGCAGCTTTAGGCGGGAGGGCTCAGATACGCAGTATTTT. Translating it yields CASSFRREGSDTQYF.

In regard to this clonotype: At one end the junction does not follow the germline gene, possibly because of a read error. The gene calls are TRBV4-1 and TRBJ2-3; 13 nucleotides align to TRBD2. Germline V gives CDR1 MGHRA, CDR2 YSYEKL. The CDR3 runs to 20 residues. CDR3 in amino acids: CANSQVWRLAGGTSTDTQYF. Here the CDR3 DNA reads TGCGCCAACAGCCAAGTTTGGCGACTAGCGGGAGGTACTTCCACAGATACGCAGTATTTT.

A few counts support this clonotype. The rearrangement joins TRBV4-1 to TRBJ1-1; D perhaps matches TRBD1 (6 bases). CDR3 length: 14 residues. V was clipped by 1 base and J by 8 bases, with 14 bases between them. Per germline, CDR1 MGHRA and CDR2 YSYEKL. CDR3 DNA: TGCGCCAGCAGCCAAGGACCCGGACAGACGGAAGCTTTCTTT. It yields the protein CASSQGPGQTEAFF.

This clonotype was seen just once. This chain joins TRBV28 and TRBJ2-1; 16 nucleotides agree with TRBD2. The CDR3 spans 16 residues. Looked up from germline, CDR1 is MDHEN and CDR2 is SYDVKM. V dropped 9 bases and J dropped 1; count of bases not matched to a gene: 3. CDR3 amino acids: CASGTSGRGSYNEQFF. The CDR3 DNA reads TGTGCCAGTGGGACTAGCGGGAGGGGGTCCTACAATGAGCAGTTCTTC.

The rearrangement uses TRBV4-2 and TRBJ2-2, with 8 nucleotides matching TRBD2. The V gene end was trimmed by 4 bases and the J gene end by 7 bases; junction bases not matched to a gene: 14. There are 17 residues in the CDR3. Germline V gives CDR1 LGHNA, CDR2 YNFKEQ. CDR3 loop: CASSPPLGERGSGELFF. CDR3 sequence (DNA): TGTGCCAGCAGCCCCCCTTTAGGCGAGCGGGGGAGCGGGGAGCTGTTTTTT.

The chain recombines TRBV18 with TRBJ1-2; no clear D gene. The V and J ends lost 3 bases and 0 bases respectively, with 8 bases between them. Germline lookup yields CDR1 KGHSH and CDR2 LQKENI. CDR3 size: 14 residues. The CDR3 coding sequence is TGTGCCAGCTCACCGTTAGAGGCTAACTATGGCTACACCTTC. This codes for CASSPLEANYGYTF.

This chain uses TRBV19 with TRBJ2-3; 12 bases agree with TRBD1. The V and J ends lost 3 bases and 3 bases, in that order; junction bases with no gene match: 4. The CDR3 runs 16 residues. CDR1 and CDR2 (germline): LNHDA, SQIVND (reference sequence). CDR3 sequence reads: CASSIRDRGLTDTQYF. The CDR3 coding sequence is TGTGCCAGTAGTATCCGGGACAGGGGGCTGACAGATACGCAGTATTTT.

This clonotype appeared a few times. The gene calls are TRBV29-1 and TRBJ2-1, with 8 bases matching TRBD2. After removal of 3 bases from V and 9 bases from J, the junction contained 10 bases not matched to a gene. Per germline, CDR1 SQVTM and CDR2 ANQGSEA. CDR3 length: 14 amino acids. The CDR3 nucleotides read TGCAGCGTTGACCCCAGCGGGGGAACGGTTGAGCAGTTCTTC. Translation gives CSVDPSGGTVEQFF.

In its sample, this clonotype was seen many times. This chain links TRBV7-3 with TRBJ2-3; 9 positions match TRBD2. The CDR3 length is 16 residues. Trimming took 2 bases from V and 2 from J; bases not matched to a gene: 5. Per germline, CDR1 SGHTA and CDR2 FQGTGA. CDR3 coding DNA: TGTGCCAGCAGCTTACAAGCGGGGGGAATCACAGATACGCAGTATTTT. Its protein is CASSLQAGGITDTQYF.

The gene calls are TRBV25-1 and TRBJ1-2; possibly TRBD1 for D (5 bases). Germline V gives CDR1 MGHDK, CDR2 SYGVNS. The CDR3 has 15 amino acids. Between the trimmed V and J ends, which lost 1 base and 3 bases, there was a span of 12 bases. This CDR3 is CASSELEEGDYGYTF. The DNA of the CDR3 is TGTGCCAGCAGTGAATTGGAGGAAGGGGACTATGGCTACACCTTC.

This chain joins TRBV14 and TRBJ2-1; TRBD2 agrees at 12 bases. Per germline, CDR1 SGHDN and CDR2 FVKESK. The ends lost 1 base at V and 14 bases at J; junction bases unmatched: 3. The CDR3 has 13 amino acids. The CDR3: CASSQVPSGREFF. The DNA for the CDR3 is TGTGCCAGCAGCCAAGTCCCTAGCGGGAGGGAGTTCTTC.

This chain links TRBV20-1 with TRBJ1-2; D gene uncertain. The CDR3 contains 11 residues. Per the germline V gene, CDR1 is DFQATT and CDR2 is SNEGSKA (reference sequence). V dropped 3 bases and J dropped 7 bases, with 9 bases sitting between them. The CDR3 here is CSASNGSGYTF. The CDR3 DNA sequence: TGCAGTGCTAGTAATGGGTCTGGCTACACCTTC.

The chain carries TRBV10-3 and TRBJ2-3; 12 bases line up with TRBD1. Per germline, CDR1 ENHRY and CDR2 SYGVKD. V lost 5 bases and J lost 5; bases outside the gene matches: 17. The CDR3 contains 19 residues. CDR3 sequence: CAISLPPGQGAREKDTQYF. CDR3 sequence (DNA): TGTGCCATCAGTTTACCTCCGGGACAGGGGGCGCGAGAGAAAGATACGCAGTATTTT.

The chain uses TRBV6-4 and TRBJ2-1; 9 bases match TRBD2. The germline V gene encodes CDR1 MRHNA and CDR2 SNTAGT. V lost 0 bases, J lost 4 bases, and 4 bases stayed unmatched. The CDR3 has 16 residues. CDR3 bases: TGTGCCAGCAGTGACTCGATAGCGGGGGATTACAATGAGCAGTTCTTC. This gives the protein CASSDSIAGDYNEQFF.

The CDR3 DNA reads as TGCGCCAGCAGCCAAGAGTCGGGGGGCGGGGGCGCCCCAAGAGATACGCAGTATTTT. It codes for CASSQESGGGGAPRDTQYF. This rearrangement joins TRBV4-1 to TRBJ2-3, with D maybe TRBD2 (7 bases). The germline CDR1 and CDR2 sequences are MGHRA and YSYEKL. The V and J ends lost 0 bases and 5 bases respectively, with 24 bases between them. This CDR3 is built from 19 residues.

V gene TRBV28 combines with J gene TRBJ2-7; D may be TRBD1 (5 bases). CDR3 size: 14 residues. Germline CDR1 reads MDHEN; CDR2 reads SYDVKM. V was clipped by 2 bases and J by 1 base, with 9 bases between them. CDR3 DNA sequence: TGTGCCAGCAGTTTACCCCACAGGTCCTACGAGCAGTACTTC. Residues: CASSLPHRSYEQYF.

Note on this clonotype: At one end the junction does not follow the germline gene, possibly because of a read error. CDR3 DNA sequence: TGTGCCAGCAGCCTCGGAGGGGCAGGGGTAAATGGAAAACTGTTTTTT. Its translation: CASSLGGAGVNGKLFF. V and J are TRBV3-1 and TRBJ1-4; D perhaps matches TRBD1 (6 bases). Germline CDR1 is LGHDT and CDR2 is YNNKEL (reference sequence). This CDR3 comprises 16 residues.

The table lists this clonotype with a count of one. V gene TRBV29-1 combines with J gene TRBJ2-3; D is perhaps TRBD1 (6 bases). Trimming took off 4 bases at V and 10 bases at J, with 12 bases between the two ends. CDR3 length equals 11 residues. Germline CDR1 reads SQVTM; CDR2 reads ANQGSEA. The CDR3 is CSVGQGKAQYF. The CDR3 coding sequence is TGCAGCGTTGGGCAGGGGAAGGCGCAGTATTTT.

The chain recombines TRBV28 with TRBJ2-3; 13 bases are a match to TRBD2. In germline, CDR1 is MDHEN, CDR2 SYDVKM. This CDR3 spans 13 amino acids. V lost 11 bases and J lost 5; bases outside the gene matches: 4. The CDR3 nucleotides read TGTGCCGGGACTAGCGGGGTTGGAGATACGCAGTATTTT. This encodes CAGTSGVGDTQYF.

This clonotype has more than one count but fewer than ten. The CDR3 sequence: CSAGTSGRADTQYF. The CDR3 DNA follows: TGCAGTGCTGGGACTAGCGGGAGAGCAGATACGCAGTATTTT. V is TRBV20-1 and J is TRBJ2-3; 14 bases fit TRBD2. Germline V CDR1 and CDR2: DFQATT, SNEGSKA (reference sequence). V lost 5 bases and J lost 4; bases outside the gene matches: 2. The CDR3 extends over 14 amino acids.

This clonotype showed up just a few times. The chain recombines TRBV2 with TRBJ2-6, with 9 bases identical to TRBD2. The V segment lost 3 bases and the J segment 4 bases; nucleotides outside the gene matches: 7. The length of the CDR3 is 17 residues. Germline V gene data show CDR1 as SNHLY and CDR2 as FYNNEI. The CDR3 nucleotides are TGTGCCAGCAGTGATTCTCGCGGGAGGGAAGGGGCCAACGTCCTGACTTTC. Residues: CASSDSRGREGANVLTF.

The chain recombines TRBV6-1 with TRBJ1-4, with D unresolved. Per germline, CDR1 MNHNS and CDR2 SASEGT. The V and J ends lost 2 bases and 8 bases respectively, with 18 bases between them. This CDR3 region has 16 residues. The chain's CDR3 is CASSETVRVDGEKLFF. Here the CDR3 DNA reads TGTGCCAGCAGTGAAACGGTTAGGGTGGACGGCGAAAAACTGTTTTTT.

The genes are TRBV20-1 and TRBJ1-2, with 7 bases matching TRBD1. The CDR3 extends over 13 amino acids. Germline CDR1 and CDR2: DFQATT and SNEGSKA (reference sequence). The CDR3 nucleotides read TGCACTCCCCCAGTGACACAGGGGCATGGCTACACCTTC. Its translation is CTPPVTQGHGYTF.

The chain employs TRBV6-1 and TRBJ2-1; 7 bases map to TRBD2. CDR1 MNHNS and CDR2 SASEGT come from the germline V gene. The J segment lost 2 bases and the V segment lost 7 bases, leaving 8 bases of the junction unmatched. The CDR3 has 15 amino acids. In DNA, the CDR3 is TGTGCCAGCATTGAGGGGAGGGCCCCCTACAATGAGCAGTTCTTC. Encoded protein: CASIEGRAPYNEQFF.

The V gene is TRBV12-3 or TRBV12-4, the J gene TRBJ2-7, with D perhaps TRBD2 (6 bases). V was shortened by 3 bases and J by 6 bases, with 9 bases between the two germline ends. The CDR3 consists of 12 residues. The CDR3 sequence is CASSLGGVEQYF. DNA of the CDR3: TGTGCCAGCAGTTTGGGAGGCGTCGAGCAGTACTTC.

V and J are TRBV5-1 and TRBJ2-3, with a possible D match to TRBD2 (6 bases). The germline V gene encodes CDR1 SGHRS and CDR2 YFSETQ. V gave up 8 bases and J gave up 2 bases, with 12 bases separating them. The CDR3 is made up of 13 amino acids. The CDR3 bases are TGCGCCAGTAGGGAGGCCGCCACAGATACGCAGTATTTT. Its translation: CASREAATDTQYF.

As for this clonotype: At one boundary the junction diverges from the germline segment, which might be a read error. The gene calls are TRBV4-1 and TRBJ1-2; D is undetermined. This CDR3 is built from 15 residues. Germline V CDR1 and CDR2: MGHRA, YSYEKL. CDR3 nucleotide sequence: TGTGCCAGCAGCCAAGACCCCCAAGTCCCTGGTGGCTACACCTTC. Translated: CASSQDPQVPGGYTF.

V gene TRBV20-1 combines with J gene TRBJ1-1, with D perhaps matching TRBD1 (6 bases). V lost 6 bases and J 1 base, leaving 12 bases between the germline ends. The CDR3 covers 13 residues. CDR1 and CDR2 (germline): DFQATT, SNEGSKA (reference sequence). The CDR3 coding sequence is TGCAGTGCCATAGGGACAAAGAACACTGAAGCTTTCTTT. Encoded protein: CSAIGTKNTEAFF.

V usage is TRBV6-5 and J usage is TRBJ1-5, with a weak D call TRBD1 (5 bases). The germline V and J ends were trimmed by 5 bases and 1 base, with 12 bases remaining between them. There are 15 residues in the CDR3. Per the germline V gene, CDR1 is MNHEY and CDR2 is SVGAGI. CDR3 in amino acids: CASSKFRDSNQPQHF. Written as DNA, the CDR3 is TGTGCCAGCAGTAAATTCCGGGACAGCAATCAGCCCCAGCATTTT.

This clonotype showed up just a few times. The chain has TRBV25-1 and TRBJ2-1, with D possibly matching TRBD1 (6 bases). The CDR3 has 11 amino acids. CDR1 MGHDK and CDR2 SYGVNS come from the germline V gene. V was clipped by 10 bases and J by 9 bases, with 13 bases between them. CDR3 DNA sequence: TGTGCCACTGAGGGGGTCCCTGAGCAGTTCTTC. This encodes CATEGVPEQFF.

The chain employs TRBV20-1 and TRBJ1-2; no definite D call. CDR1 DFQATT and CDR2 SNEGSKA come from the germline V gene (reference sequence). V was pared by 5 bases and J by 2 bases, with 18 bases between. The CDR3 consists of 15 residues. CDR3 amino acids: CSARAPTNINYGYTF. As DNA, the CDR3 is TGCAGTGCTCGGGCCCCAACAAACATAAACTATGGCTACACCTTC.

In regard to this clonotype: A read error may be the cause here, since a much bigger clone is one base away. This rearrangement joins TRBV28 to TRBJ1-5; D perhaps matches TRBD1 (6 bases). The V gene lost 2 bases and the J gene lost 6 bases, with 14 bases spanning the gap. Germline CDR1 is MDHEN and CDR2 is SYDVKM. The CDR3 length is 15 residues. The CDR3 region is CASSLAGGIGQPQHF. Written as DNA, the CDR3 is TGTGCCAGCAGTTTAGCCGGGGGCATAGGTCAGCCCCAGCATTTT.